What follows are 9 T cell receptor beta chains derived from one specimen sequenced in a study of blood T cell repertoires in COVID-19. Here immunoSEQ multiplex PCR was the method, and the copy in TCRdb shows in-frame clones only, minus some. Here the sample spans 350,000 to 500,000 clones, around nine tenths being singletons. Material: PBMCs or T cells enriched from blood (not recorded which). The receptors were gathered from a woman aged 18-29 years who had been exposed to COVID-19.

V is TRBV24-1 and J is TRBJ1-2; tentative D call: TRBD1 (5 bases). This CDR3 has 14 residues. The germline V gene encodes CDR1 KGHDR and CDR2 SFDVKD. The V end lost 3 bases, the J end lost 4 bases, and 11 bases lay between the germline ends. In nucleotides, the CDR3 is TGTGCCACCAGTGATCGACAGTTTTCCTATGGCTACACCTTC. It translates to CATSDRQFSYGYTF.

This chain connects TRBV9 to TRBJ2-7, with TRBD1 matching 8 bases. Trimming took 4 bases from V and 7 from J; bases not matched to a gene: 13. CDR1 and CDR2 from the germline V gene are SGDLS and YYNGEE. This CDR3 has 15 residues. CDR3 loop: CASSPTPGTGREQYF. DNA of the CDR3: TGTGCCAGCAGCCCGACCCCGGGGACAGGAAGGGAGCAGTACTTC.

J is TRBJ2-1 and V is TRBV5-5; 11 nucleotides line up with TRBD2. Germline assignment: CDR1 SGHKS and CDR2 YYEKEE (reference sequence). V trimming: 0 bases; J trimming: 6 bases; junction bases outside the gene matches: 8. The CDR3 has 17 residues. CDR3: CASSLGTSGGTFNEQFF. CDR3 nucleotide sequence: TGTGCCAGCAGCTTGGGTACTAGCGGGGGCACATTCAATGAGCAGTTCTTC.

This chain connects TRBV5-1 to TRBJ2-7, with TRBD1 as a possible D gene (6 bases). The V and J ends lost 0 bases and 2 bases respectively, with 9 bases between them. Germline V gene data show CDR1 as SGHRS and CDR2 as YFSETQ. The CDR3 consists of 14 residues. CDR3 sequence reads: CASSLETGTYEQYF. The CDR3 region has the DNA TGCGCCAGCAGCTTGGAGACAGGAACCTACGAGCAGTACTTC.

This chain joins TRBV5-1 and TRBJ2-1; 9 bases are shared with TRBD1. V lost 3 bases and J lost 4; bases outside the gene matches: 5. Per germline, CDR1 SGHRS and CDR2 YFSETQ. The CDR3 is 15 amino acids. CDR3 residues: CASSSGTGIYNEQFF. The CDR3 region has the DNA TGCGCCAGCAGCTCCGGGACAGGGATTTACAATGAGCAGTTCTTC.

The rearrangement uses TRBV4-2 and TRBJ1-1, with D tentatively TRBD1 (6 bases). Germline loops: CDR1 LGHNA, CDR2 YNFKEQ. The V gene lost 0 bases and the J gene lost 7 bases, with 12 bases spanning the gap. This CDR3 is built from 14 residues. The CDR3 loop is CASSQDEEGDEAFF. CDR3 sequence (DNA): TGTGCCAGCAGCCAAGATGAAGAGGGGGATGAAGCTTTCTTT.

V gene TRBV5-1 combines with J gene TRBJ2-5; D ambiguous. Looked up from germline, CDR1 is SGHRS and CDR2 is YFSETQ. The CDR3 runs to 14 residues. The ends were cut back, 0 bases at V and 2 bases at J, with 8 bases in the middle. CDR3 sequence reads: CASSLGPSQETQYF. DNA for the CDR3: TGCGCCAGCAGCTTGGGTCCATCACAAGAGACCCAGTACTTC. The full variable domain, rest sourced from reference TRBV5-1 and TRBJ2-5, is KAGVTQTPRYLIKTRGQQVTLSCSPISGHRSVSWYQQTPGQGLQFLFEYFSETQRNKGNFPGRFSGRQFSNSRSEMNVSTLELGDSALYLCASSLGPSQETQYFGPGTRLLVL.

This clone has a single count. J is TRBJ1-1 and V is TRBV11-3; D ambiguous. CDR3 length equals 11 residues. The germline V gene has CDR1 SGHNT and CDR2 YENEEA. Trimming left V 1 base short and J 9 bases short, with 6 bases between. Here the CDR3 reads CASSLGDQAFF. The CDR3 nucleotides are TGTGCCAGCAGCTTAGGAGATCAAGCTTTCTTT.

This clone occurred a few times. V gene TRBV7-9 combines with J gene TRBJ2-7, with D possibly being TRBD2 (7 bases). V shed 5 bases and J shed 4 bases, with 18 bases lying between them. CDR3 length: 15 amino acids. Germline CDR1 SEHNR, CDR2 FQNEAQ (reference sequence). The CDR3 loop is CASSPTRGGGYEQYF. CDR3 bases: TGTGCCAGCAGCCCCACTCGAGGGGGGGGGTACGAGCAGTACTTC. Based on the CDR3 plus reference TRBV7-9 and TRBJ2-7, the full variable domain is DTGVSQNPRHKITKRGQNVTFRCDPISEHNRLYWYRQTLGQGPEFLTYFQNEAQLEKSRLLSDRFSAERPKGSFSTLEIQRTEQGDSAMYLCASSPTRGGGYEQYFGPGTRLTVT.